This TCR beta chain was identified in a study of blood T cells in healthy people across ages. Study-wide results and caveats: Strongly correlated with naive T cell percentage was TCR beta diversity.

A second PCR, run for about 6 to 11 cycles, used a sample-barcoded 5' primer plus a J-beta primer mix. A single record per CDR3 protein comes from TCRdb applying MiXCR to the 5' RACE reads. The sample contains 900,000 to 950,000 distinct CDR3 sequences, almost 30% of which appear only once. CDR3 length: 13 residues. V was clipped by 3 bases and J by 6 bases, with 9 bases between them. Aged roughly 6 to 100, donors were systemically healthy Caucasians from Russia. This clonotype was counted between two and nine times. As yet, its antigen is unknown. These data also featured in a second study, about T cells of mothers and their children.

Sequencing was performed on blood. This TCR was sampled from a woman between 35 and 50 years old in good health. This sequence joins TRBV12-3 or TRBV12-4 and TRBJ2-1; D unclear. For the CDR3, the DNA is TGTGCCAGCAGTTTGGGAAGAACCAATGAGCAGTTCTTC. Its protein product is CASSLGRTNEQFF.